This TCR beta chain was obtained from a study of CD8+ T cells in alopecia areata. The treatment: oral pan-JAK inhibitor, 5-10 mg twice daily. Sequencing relied on a cDNA template that was reverse transcribed from extracted RNA. The repertoire was sequenced with immunoSEQ multiplex PCR; TCRdb's copy has only in-frame clones and lacks some. Among 75,000 to 80,000 clones listed, around 65% were seen once. A note on this clone: What it recognizes is unknown.

Per germline, CDR1 SGHDT and CDR2 YYEEEE. The CDR3 covers 13 residues. The V segment lost 5 bases and the J segment 3 bases; nucleotides outside the gene matches: 3. Study results and limitations: For lesional scalp, especially alopecia totalis/universalis, clonality was higher than in normal scalp. Many expanded lesional clones stayed in scalp and blood while on tofacitinib. Tofacitinib significantly reduced both scalp clonality and expanded CD8+ clones among the top 100.

The specimen comprised CD8+ T cells sorted from blood, sampled at week 24, from a patient treated with tofacitinib. The chain carries TRBV5-6 and TRBJ2-3, with 7 bases lining up with TRBD2. The clonotype originates from a human donor with alopecia areata. The CDR3, as DNA: TGTGCCAGCAGTCGGACTAGAACAGATACGCAGTATTTT. Protein sequence: CASSRTRTDTQYF. The variable domain in full, with the rest retrieved from reference TRBV5-6 and TRBJ2-3, is DAGVTQSPTHLIKTRGQQVTLRCSPKSGHDTVSWYQQALGQGPQFIFQYYEEEERQRGNFPDRFSGHQFPNYSSELNVNALLLGDSALYLCASSRTRTDTQYFGPGTRLTVL.